This TCR beta chain was observed in a study of blood T cell repertoires in COVID-19. As for the study in general: The United States, Italy and Spain were the sources of the acute and convalescent COVID-19 samples. The analysed material was cDNA or gDNA that came from T cells, B-cell-depleted T cells, or PBMCs.

Per the original data handling: By means of reference gene primer amplification, nucleated cell counts were estimated. TCRdb keeps only in-frame clones here, not all; method: immunoSEQ multiplex PCR. Clonal size and the V and J genes are those of that table, whereas D and trimming came from the DNA. The table lists approximately 180,000 clones, over 80% of them singletons. The receptor was derived from a middle-aged woman with COVID-19, enrolled during active disease. Material: peripheral blood.

CDR3 sequence (DNA): TGTGCCAGCAGTGTTGGAGGGGCGAATAGTCAGCCCCAGCATTTT. It specifies CASSVGGANSQPQHF. The rearrangement uses TRBV2 and TRBJ1-5; possible D gene TRBD1, 5 bases. This CDR3 has 15 amino acids. Trimming took 4 bases from V and 6 from J, leaving 16 bases between them. From germline, CDR1 is SNHLY and CDR2 FYNNEI.